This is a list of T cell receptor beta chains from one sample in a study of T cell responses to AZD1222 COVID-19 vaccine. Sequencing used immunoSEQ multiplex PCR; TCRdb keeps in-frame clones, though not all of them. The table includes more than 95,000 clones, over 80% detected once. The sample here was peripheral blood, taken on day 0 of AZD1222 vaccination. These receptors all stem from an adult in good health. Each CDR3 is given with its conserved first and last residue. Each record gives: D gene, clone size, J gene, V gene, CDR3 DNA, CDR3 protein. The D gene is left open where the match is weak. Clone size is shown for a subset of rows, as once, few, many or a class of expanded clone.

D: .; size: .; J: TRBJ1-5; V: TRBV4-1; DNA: TGCGCCAGCAGCCATAACTCTGCACAGGGCAATCAGCCCCAGCATTTT; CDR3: CASSHNSAQGNQPQHF
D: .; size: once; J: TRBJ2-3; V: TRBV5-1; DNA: TGCGCCAGCAGCTTGGATCACAGGGACGGCGATACGCAGTATTTT; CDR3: CASSLDHRDGDTQYF
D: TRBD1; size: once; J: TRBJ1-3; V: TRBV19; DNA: TGTGCCAGTAGCCCGGGACAGGCCCTCCTTTCTGGAAACACCATATATTTT; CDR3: CASSPGQALLSGNTIYF
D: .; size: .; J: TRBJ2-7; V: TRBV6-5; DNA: TGTGCCAGCAGGGCGGAAACGTTCGGAGAGCAGTACTTC; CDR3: CASRAETFGEQYF
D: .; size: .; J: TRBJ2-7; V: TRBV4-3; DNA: TGCGCCAGCAGCCAGTACCCCCACTTTGAGGAGGGCGAGCAGTACTTC; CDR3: CASSQYPHFEEGEQYF
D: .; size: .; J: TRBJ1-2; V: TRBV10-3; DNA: TGTGCCATCAGTGAGTACCGGGATCCAGGGAACTATGGCTACACCTTC; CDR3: CAISEYRDPGNYGYTF
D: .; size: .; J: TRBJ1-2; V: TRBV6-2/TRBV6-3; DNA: TGTGCCAGCAGTTACGGGACGGAAGGCTACACCTTC; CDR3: CASSYGTEGYTF
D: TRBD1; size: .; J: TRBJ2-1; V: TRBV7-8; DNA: TGTGCCAGCAGCTTAGGACAGGGTTCGAGAAATGAGCAGTTCTTC; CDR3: CASSLGQGSRNEQFF
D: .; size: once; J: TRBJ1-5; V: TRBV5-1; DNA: TGCGCCAGCAGCTTGGAAGGCAGGGGCAATCAGCCCCAGCATTTT; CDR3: CASSLEGRGNQPQHF
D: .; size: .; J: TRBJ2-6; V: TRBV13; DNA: TGTGCCAGCAGCTTTAGCGTCTCTGGGGCCAACGTCCTGACTTTC; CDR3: CASSFSVSGANVLTF
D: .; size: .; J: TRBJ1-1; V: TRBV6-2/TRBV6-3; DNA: TGTGCCAGCAGTCGGGACTCCCTGAACACTGAAGCTTTCTTT; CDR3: CASSRDSLNTEAFF
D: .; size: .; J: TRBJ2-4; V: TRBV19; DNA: TGTGCCAGTAACCCTGGCGGGGAAGCCAAAAACATTCAGTACTTC; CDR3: CASNPGGEAKNIQYF
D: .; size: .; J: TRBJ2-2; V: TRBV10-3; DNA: TGTGCCATCAGGGGAGTTCGGGAGAGCTCGAACACCGGGGAGCTGTTTTTT; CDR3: CAIRGVRESSNTGELFF
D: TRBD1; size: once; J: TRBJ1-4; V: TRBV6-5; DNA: TGTGCCAGCAGTTACCCGACAGGGGGCGGTGAAAAACTGTTTTTT; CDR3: CASSYPTGGGEKLFF
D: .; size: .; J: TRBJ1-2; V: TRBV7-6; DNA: TGTGCCAGCAGCCCGCGGGACGCAATCTATGGCTACACCTTC; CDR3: CASSPRDAIYGYTF
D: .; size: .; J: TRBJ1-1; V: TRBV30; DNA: TGTGCCTGGACAGGGAGCTACACTGAAGCTTTCTTT; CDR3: CAWTGSYTEAFF
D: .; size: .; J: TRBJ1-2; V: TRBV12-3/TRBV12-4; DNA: TGTGCCAGCAGTTTCGGTGGGAGCGACTACACCTTC; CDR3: CASSFGGSDYTF
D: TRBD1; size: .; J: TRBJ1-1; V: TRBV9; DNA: TGTGCCAGCAGCGTGGACAGGCTGTCTTTTTTTTCGTTT; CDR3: CASSVDRLSFFSF
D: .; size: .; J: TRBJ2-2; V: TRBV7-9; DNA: TGTGCCAGCAGTCCAGAATTAAGGACCGGGGAGCTGTTTTTT; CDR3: CASSPELRTGELFF
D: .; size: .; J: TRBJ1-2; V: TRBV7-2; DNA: TGTGCCAGCAGTTCACAAGGGTCGGGGGGAGCTTTGTATGGCTACACCTTC; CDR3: CASSSQGSGGALYGYTF
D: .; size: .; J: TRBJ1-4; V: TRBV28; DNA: TGTGCCAGCAGCCCGGTTACAAATGAAAAACTGTTTTTT; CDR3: CASSPVTNEKLFF
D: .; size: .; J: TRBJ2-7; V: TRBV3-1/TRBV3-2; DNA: TGTGCCAGCAGCCAACGGGCCTCCTACGAGCAGTACTTC; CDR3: CASSQRASYEQYF
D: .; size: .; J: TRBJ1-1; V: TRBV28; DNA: TGTGCCAGCAGTCCACCCGCCCTGGTAGCTTTCTTT; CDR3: CASSPPALVAFF
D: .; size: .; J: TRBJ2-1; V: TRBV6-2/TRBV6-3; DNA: TGTGCCAGCAGTTACAAGACCGGGGACTCCTACAATGAGCAGTTCTTC; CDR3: CASSYKTGDSYNEQFF
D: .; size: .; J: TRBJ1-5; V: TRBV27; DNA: TGTGCCAGCTCACAGGGAGGAGCCAATCAGCCCCAGCATTTT; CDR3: CASSQGGANQPQHF
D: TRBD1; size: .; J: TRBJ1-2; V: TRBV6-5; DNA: TGTGCCAGCAGAAGACAGGGCGGCTACACCTTC; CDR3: CASRRQGGYTF
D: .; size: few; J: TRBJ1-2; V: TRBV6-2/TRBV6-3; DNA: TGTGCCAGCAGTTCTCAAAGGAGCTACACCTTC; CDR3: CASSSQRSYTF
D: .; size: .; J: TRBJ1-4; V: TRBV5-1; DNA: TGCGCCAGCAGCCCGGGCAACTACAGGGAGACTAATGAAAAACTGTTTTTT; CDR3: CASSPGNYRETNEKLFF
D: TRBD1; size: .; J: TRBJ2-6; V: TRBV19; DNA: TGTGCCAGCCTACCGGGACAGGGATCTGGGGCCAACGTCCTGACTTTC; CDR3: CASLPGQGSGANVLTF
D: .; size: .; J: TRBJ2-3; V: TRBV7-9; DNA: TGTGCCAGCAGCTCATCTAGACTGTCACGAAGGATCACAGATACGCAGTATTTT; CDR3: CASSSSRLSRRITDTQYF
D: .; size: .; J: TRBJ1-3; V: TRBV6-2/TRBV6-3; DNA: TGTGCCAGCAGTACGGGGACTGCACCTGGAAACACCATATATTTT; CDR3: CASSTGTAPGNTIYF
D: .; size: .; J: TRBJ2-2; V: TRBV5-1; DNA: TGCGCCAGCAGCTTAGACATTTCGGGTGTAGGGGAGCTGTTTTTT; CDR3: CASSLDISGVGELFF
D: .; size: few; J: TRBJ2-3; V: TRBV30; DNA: TGTGCCTGGAGTAGAGGGGGGGGTTTAGGTAGTGGAGATACGCAGTATTTT; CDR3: CAWSRGGGLGSGDTQYF
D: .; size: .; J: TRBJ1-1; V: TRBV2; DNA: TGTGCCAGCAGTAAGACCACTGAAGCTTTCTTT; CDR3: CASSKTTEAFF
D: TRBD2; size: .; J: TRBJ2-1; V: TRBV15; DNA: TGTGCCACCATCAAACCTAGCGGGGGGTACAATGAGCAGTTCTTC; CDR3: CATIKPSGGYNEQFF
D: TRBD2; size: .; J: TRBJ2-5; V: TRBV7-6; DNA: TGTGCCAGCAGCTTAGGACTAGCGGTGATCCAAGAGACCCAGTACTTC; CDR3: CASSLGLAVIQETQYF
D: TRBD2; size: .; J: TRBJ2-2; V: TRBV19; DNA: TGTGCCAGTCGGGGACTAGCGGGATCCGGGGAGCTGTTTTTT; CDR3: CASRGLAGSGELFF
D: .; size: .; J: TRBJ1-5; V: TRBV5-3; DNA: TGTGCCAGAAGCTTGGATCGGGGAGATAGCAATCAGCCCCAGCATTTT; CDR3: CARSLDRGDSNQPQHF
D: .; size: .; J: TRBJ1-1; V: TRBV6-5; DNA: TGTGCCAGCAGGACCGGGACACGGGAAGCTTTCTTT; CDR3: CASRTGTREAFF
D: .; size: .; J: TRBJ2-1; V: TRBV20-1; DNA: TGCAGCCCCAGATCCAACGAGCAGTTCTTC; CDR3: CSPRSNEQFF
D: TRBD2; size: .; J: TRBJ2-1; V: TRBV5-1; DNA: TGCGCCAGCGCGGCGGGAGATGACTCCTACAATGAGCAGTTCTTC; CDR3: CASAAGDDSYNEQFF
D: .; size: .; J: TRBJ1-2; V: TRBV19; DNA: TGTGCCAGTAGCCCTGCGGACGAGTTAGGAGGCTACACCTTC; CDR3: CASSPADELGGYTF
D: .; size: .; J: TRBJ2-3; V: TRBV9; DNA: TGTGCCAGCAGCGTAGTTTATGAGGGTACGCAGTATTTT; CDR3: CASSVVYEGTQYF
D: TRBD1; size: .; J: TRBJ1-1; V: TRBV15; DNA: TGTGCCACCAGCAGGGACTTCGGGACAGGAAACACTGAAGCTTTCTTT; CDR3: CATSRDFGTGNTEAFF
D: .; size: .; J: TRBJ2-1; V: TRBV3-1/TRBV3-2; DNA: TGTGCCAGCAGCCAAACACCTGATGAGCAGTTCTTC; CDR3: CASSQTPDEQFF
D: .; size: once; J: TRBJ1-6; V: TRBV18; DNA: TGTGCCAGCTCACCGACCGGGGGGCAGGATTCACCCCTCCACTTT; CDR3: CASSPTGGQDSPLHF
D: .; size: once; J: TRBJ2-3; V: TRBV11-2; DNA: TGTGCCAGCAGCTTCGACGAGCGGAGGGTAGATACGCAGTATTTT; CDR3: CASSFDERRVDTQYF
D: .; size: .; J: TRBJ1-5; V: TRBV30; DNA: TGTGCCTGGAGCAAAACAGAGAATCAGCCCCAGCATTTT; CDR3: CAWSKTENQPQHF
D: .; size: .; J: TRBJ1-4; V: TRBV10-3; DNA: TGTGCCATCAGTGTGGGACAAGGGTCTAATGAAAAACTGTTTTTT; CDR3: CAISVGQGSNEKLFF
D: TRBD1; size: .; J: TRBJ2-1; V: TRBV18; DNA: TGTGCCGCCGGGACAGGGTTAGACAATGAGCAGTTCTTC; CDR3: CAAGTGLDNEQFF
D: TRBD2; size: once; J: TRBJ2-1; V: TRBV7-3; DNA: TGTGCCAGCAGCCAACTAGCGGGGCCGTACAATGAGCAGTTCTTC; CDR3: CASSQLAGPYNEQFF
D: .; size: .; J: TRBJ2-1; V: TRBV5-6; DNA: TGTGCCAGCAGCTTGGGGGCTGGATACAATGAGCAGTTCTTC; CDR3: CASSLGAGYNEQFF
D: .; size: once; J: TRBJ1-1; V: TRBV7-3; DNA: TGTGCCAGCAGCTTAAACGCAGGTATGAACACTGAAGCTTTCTTT; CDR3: CASSLNAGMNTEAFF
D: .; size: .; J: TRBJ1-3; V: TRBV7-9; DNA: TGTGCCAGCAGCTCACAGGGCACCTCTGGAAACACCATATATTTT; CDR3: CASSSQGTSGNTIYF